A selection of T cell receptor beta chains follows, all from one sample in a study of T cell responses to AZD1222 COVID-19 vaccine. TCRdb keeps only in-frame clones here, not all; method: immunoSEQ multiplex PCR. The profile shows 90,000 to 110,000 clones, 75% to 90% of them singletons. Here the sequenced sample was peripheral blood, taken 28 days after the second AZD1222 dose. These receptors all come from an adult who received the AZD1222 COVID-19 vaccine. The CDR3 runs from the conserved cysteine through the conserved F or W. D genes are given only for firm matches. Expanded clones get a size class; other rows say once, few or many, or leave the size out.

J	size	length	D	V	CDR3	DNA
TRBJ1-2	NA	15	TRBD1	TRBV10-2	CASSAAGTVDYGYTF	TGCGCCAGCAGTGCGGCCGGGACAGTAGACTATGGCTACACCTTC
TRBJ2-1	NA	14	TRBD2	TRBV5-1	CASSETSGSIEQFF	TGCGCCAGCAGCGAGACTAGCGGGAGTATAGAGCAGTTCTTC
TRBJ2-7	NA	14	TRBD2	TRBV6-6	CASRLAGISYERYF	TGTGCCAGCAGATTAGCGGGAATCTCCTACGAGCGGTACTTC
TRBJ1-4	NA	16	NA	TRBV4-1	CASSQDYGATNEKLFF	TGCGCCAGCAGCCAAGATTACGGTGCAACTAATGAAAAACTGTTTTTT
TRBJ1-2	NA	14	TRBD1	TRBV5-6	CASSLETGIYGYTF	TGTGCCAGCAGCTTGGAGACAGGGATCTATGGCTACACCTTC
TRBJ1-5	NA	16	NA	TRBV28	CASSLFGTGGNQPQHF	TGTGCCAGCAGTTTATTCGGCACTGGGGGGAATCAGCCCCAGCATTTT
TRBJ2-7	once	14	NA	TRBV2	CASSEFRVSYEQYF	TGTGCCAGCAGTGAATTCAGGGTTTCCTACGAGCAGTACTTC
TRBJ1-1	NA	14	TRBD1	TRBV5-1	CASSPSKGASEAFF	TGCGCCAGCAGTCCCTCTAAGGGGGCTTCAGAAGCTTTCTTT
TRBJ1-2	NA	12	NA	TRBV30	CAWSIVGPGYTF	TGTGCCTGGAGTATTGTAGGGCCGGGCTACACCTTC
TRBJ1-1	NA	13	NA	TRBV7-2	CASGAHLNTEAFF	TGTGCCAGCGGGGCACACTTGAACACTGAAGCTTTCTTT
TRBJ2-1	once	17	NA	TRBV5-1	CASSLTGLRGGWHEQFF	TGCGCCAGCAGCTTGACCGGACTGCGTGGGGGCTGGCATGAGCAGTTCTTC
TRBJ1-1	NA	17	TRBD1	TRBV7-8	CASSLTGQGVMNTEAFF	TGTGCCAGCAGCTTGACGGGACAGGGGGTTATGAACACTGAAGCTTTCTTT
TRBJ2-7	NA	15	TRBD1	TRBV7-2	CASSPGTGPTYEQYF	TGTGCCAGCAGCCCCGGGACAGGGCCCACCTACGAGCAGTACTTC
TRBJ1-1	NA	12	TRBD1	TRBV5-6	CASSYRQGRAFF	TGTGCCAGCAGTTACCGACAGGGAAGAGCTTTCTTT
TRBJ1-5	few	18	NA	TRBV28	CASSLWGWGGFSNQPQHF	TGTGCCAGCAGTTTATGGGGCTGGGGGGGTTTTAGCAATCAGCCCCAGCATTTT
TRBJ1-2	NA	12	NA	TRBV19	CASNLAGYGYTF	TGTGCCAGTAACCTTGCGGGTTATGGCTACACCTTC
TRBJ2-1	NA	16	TRBD2	TRBV5-4	CASSEGLAGPYNEQFF	TGTGCCAGCAGCGAGGGACTAGCGGGACCCTACAATGAGCAGTTCTTC
TRBJ2-1	NA	15	NA	TRBV19	CASSIQGTPYNEQFF	TGTGCCAGTAGTATTCAGGGGACACCTTACAATGAGCAGTTCTTC
TRBJ1-4	NA	15	NA	TRBV2	CASSEATGRGEKLFF	TGTGCCAGCAGTGAAGCAACAGGGAGGGGTGAAAAACTGTTTTTT
TRBJ1-6	few	15	TRBD1	TRBV18	CASSPPGQGNSPLHF	TGTGCCAGCTCACCACCGGGACAGGGAAATTCACCCCTCCACTTT
TRBJ1-2	NA	13	TRBD1	TRBV7-9	CASSTGGAGGYTF	TGTGCCAGCAGCACAGGGGGGGCTGGTGGCTACACCTTC
TRBJ2-3	NA	11	NA	TRBV20-1	CSAPNSDTQYF	TGCAGTGCGCCTAACTCAGATACGCAGTATTTT
TRBJ1-2	NA	13	NA	TRBV19	CASSLDSPYGYTF	TGTGCCAGTAGTCTAGACAGCCCCTATGGCTACACCTTC
TRBJ2-1	NA	15	TRBD1	TRBV28	CASSLEQGALNEQFF	TGTGCCAGCAGTTTAGAACAGGGGGCGCTTAATGAGCAGTTCTTC
TRBJ2-5	NA	15	TRBD1	TRBV28	CASSTRGTAQETQYF	TGTGCCAGCAGCACCAGAGGGACAGCTCAAGAGACCCAGTACTTC
TRBJ1-2	NA	14	TRBD1	TRBV6-6	CASSYSDRGHGYTF	TGTGCCAGCAGTTACTCGGACAGGGGACACGGCTACACCTTC
TRBJ2-7	NA	15	NA	TRBV2	CASSEAGESSYEQYF	TGTGCCAGCAGTGAAGCGGGTGAGAGCTCCTACGAGCAGTACTTC
TRBJ2-3	NA	15	NA	TRBV4-1	CASSQEPHVTDTQYF	TGCGCCAGCAGCCAAGAACCGCACGTCACAGATACGCAGTATTTT
TRBJ2-7	NA	15	NA	TRBV18	CASSPSGPTTYEQYF	TGTGCCAGCTCACCCTCGGGGCCTACTACCTACGAGCAGTACTTC
TRBJ1-1	NA	13	NA	TRBV9	CASSVGTLEEAFF	TGTGCCAGCAGCGTAGGGACTCTCGAGGAAGCTTTCTTT
TRBJ1-4	NA	17	TRBD1	TRBV7-2	CASGLRRDRVLNEKLFF	TGTGCCAGCGGGTTACGTAGAGACAGGGTCCTTAATGAAAAACTGTTTTTT
TRBJ2-1	NA	22	TRBD2	TRBV3-1/TRBV3-2	CASSQGPRIVAGTSGTYNEQFF	TGTGCCAGCAGCCAAGGGCCCAGAATTGTCGCAGGGACTAGCGGGACCTACAATGAGCAGTTCTTC
TRBJ2-3	NA	13	NA	TRBV3-1/TRBV3-2	CASRMTSSDTQYF	TGTGCCAGCAGGATGACTAGTTCAGATACGCAGTATTTT
TRBJ2-7	NA	14	TRBD1	TRBV18	CASSQGQGGDEQYF	TGTGCCAGCTCACAGGGACAGGGGGGCGACGAGCAGTACTTC
TRBJ2-1	NA	16	NA	TRBV6-1	CASSEVVVLGYNEQFF	TGTGCCAGCAGTGAGGTGGTTGTCTTAGGGTACAATGAGCAGTTCTTC
TRBJ2-2	NA	15	TRBD2	TRBV30	CAWSHLGRAAGELFF	TGTGCCTGGAGCCACCTGGGGAGGGCCGCCGGGGAGCTGTTTTTT
TRBJ2-3	NA	16	NA	TRBV18	CASSPKLATSTDTQYF	TGTGCCAGCTCACCCAAACTAGCTACTAGCACAGATACGCAGTATTTT
TRBJ2-7	NA	14	NA	TRBV6-5	CASRSQGGVYEQYF	TGTGCCAGCAGATCACAGGGGGGGGTCTACGAGCAGTACTTC
TRBJ2-1	few	17	TRBD2	TRBV7-2	CASSSRTSGRALNEQFF	TGTGCCAGCAGCTCCCGGACTAGCGGGAGGGCCCTCAATGAGCAGTTCTTC
TRBJ2-7	NA	14	NA	TRBV7-8	CASSPLPGPYEQYF	TGTGCCAGCAGCCCCCTCCCGGGACCCTACGAGCAGTACTTC
TRBJ2-1	NA	15	TRBD1	TRBV18	CASSPTTGKGNEQFF	TGTGCCAGCTCACCCACGACAGGGAAAGGCAATGAGCAGTTCTTC
TRBJ2-7	once	14	NA	TRBV11-2	CASTDLSGPYEQYF	TGTGCCAGCACCGACCTTAGCGGACCCTACGAGCAGTACTTC
TRBJ1-5	once	16	NA	TRBV28	CASRYSGVSSNQPQHF	TGTGCCAGCAGGTACTCAGGGGTCTCCTCCAATCAGCCCCAGCATTTT
TRBJ2-7	few	17	TRBD2	TRBV7-9	CASSLGTSGVSSYEQYF	TGTGCCAGCAGCTTAGGGACTAGCGGGGTTAGCTCCTACGAGCAGTACTTC
TRBJ1-2	once	15	NA	TRBV7-2	CASSPGTTTNYGYTF	TGTGCCAGCAGCCCTGGGACAACGACTAACTATGGCTACACCTTC
TRBJ1-1	NA	12	NA	TRBV11-2	CASSLDGPEAFF	TGTGCCAGCAGCCTAGATGGGCCTGAAGCTTTCTTT
TRBJ1-6	NA	13	NA	TRBV28	CASSFPGNSPLHF	TGTGCCAGCAGTTTCCCCGGGAATTCACCCCTCCACTTT
TRBJ1-1	NA	15	NA	TRBV3-1/TRBV3-2	CASTPPGTVNTEAFF	TGTGCCAGCACCCCTCCCGGGACGGTGAACACTGAAGCTTTCTTT
TRBJ1-2	NA	16	TRBD1	TRBV7-2	CASSDGGTGGNYGYTF	TGTGCCAGCAGTGACGGTGGGACAGGAGGAAACTATGGCTACACCTTC
TRBJ2-7	NA	14	TRBD1	TRBV28	CASSGSRTGSEQYF	TGTGCCAGCAGTGGTTCCAGGACAGGCTCCGAGCAGTACTTC
TRBJ1-1	NA	15	NA	TRBV28	CASRGGATPNTEAFF	TGTGCCAGCAGAGGGGGGGCGACACCGAACACTGAAGCTTTCTTT
TRBJ2-2	NA	18	TRBD1	TRBV4-1	CASSQGSTGGPNTGELFF	TGCGCCAGCAGCCAAGGTTCGACAGGGGGCCCTAACACCGGGGAGCTGTTTTTT
TRBJ1-1	NA	14	TRBD1	TRBV5-8	CASSFRDRGGIAFF	TGTGCCAGCAGCTTCCGAGACAGGGGCGGGATAGCTTTCTTT
TRBJ2-1	NA	10	NA	TRBV29-1	CSGGEYEQFF	TGCAGCGGGGGGGAGTATGAGCAGTTCTTC
TRBJ2-3	NA	14	NA	TRBV7-2	CASSNLRGVDTQYF	TGTGCCAGCAGCAATCTCCGGGGAGTAGATACGCAGTATTTT